These 21 T cell receptor beta chains originate from one sample sequenced in a study of cytomegalovirus exposure and HLA in healthy donors. Primers included in the PCR were 60 Vbeta and 13 Jbeta primers. Data came from immunoSEQ multiplex PCR; TCRdb stores just in-frame clones and leaves some out. Of some 200,000 clones listed, roughly 84% are singletons. Sequencing used PBMCs. These receptors came from a woman in her fifties or sixties in good health and CMV-seropositive.

This clone was recorded only once. The chain carries TRBV6-5 and TRBJ1-2, with 7 bases fitting TRBD1. V shed 4 bases and J 8 bases; nucleotides not matched to a gene: 7. The CDR3 extends over 13 amino acids. Germline-derived CDR1 and CDR2 are MNHEY and SVGAGI. The CDR3 loop is CASSFGGGEGYTF. DNA for the CDR3: TGTGCCAGCAGTTTCGGAGGGGGCGAAGGCTACACCTTC.

The rearrangement joins TRBV11-3 to TRBJ1-1; D is unresolved. There are 13 residues in the CDR3. Germline CDR1 is SGHNT and CDR2 is YENEEA. Deletions cut 6 bases from V and 9 bases from J, with 17 bases between. CDR3 region: CASSRGGEDKAFF. In DNA, the CDR3 is TGTGCCAGCAGTCGGGGTGGTGAGGATAAAGCTTTCTTT.

The count of this clone is one. This sequence joins TRBV7-9 and TRBJ2-7; 10 nucleotides agree with TRBD1. CDR1 is SEHNR, CDR2 FQNEAQ, per germline (reference sequence). The CDR3 loop spans 16 amino acids. The J segment lost 0 bases and the V segment lost 6 bases, leaving 8 bases of the junction unmatched. Written as DNA, the CDR3 is TGTGCCAGCAGGCCATGGACAGGGGGGTCCTCCTACGAGCAGTACTTC. This translates into CASRPWTGGSSYEQYF.

Only one count was recorded for this clone. The chain joins TRBV19 to TRBJ2-1, with D unresolved. CDR3 length equals 15 residues. V shed 5 bases and J shed 8 bases, with 19 bases lying between them. The germline CDR1 and CDR2 sequences are LNHDA and SQIVND (reference sequence). This CDR3 reads CASSAPSEPFDEQFF. Written as DNA, the CDR3 is TGTGCCAGTAGTGCGCCCAGCGAGCCTTTTGATGAGCAGTTCTTC.

This sequence joins TRBV5-1 and TRBJ1-6; 7 bases map to TRBD1. From germline, CDR1 is SGHRS and CDR2 YFSETQ. Trimming cost V 4 bases and J 7 bases; bases outside gene matches: 5. The CDR3 contains 14 residues. CDR3 DNA sequence: TGCGCCAGCAGCACGGGGACAGCCAATTCACCCCTCCACTTT. This encodes CASSTGTANSPLHF.

This chain connects TRBV14 to TRBJ1-6, with D possibly TRBD1 on 6 matching bases. Germline values: CDR1 SGHDN, CDR2 FVKESK. CDR3 length equals 14 residues. V was clipped by 0 bases and J by 9 bases, with 9 bases between them. DNA for the CDR3: TGTGCCAGCAGCCAAGACGGACAGCTTTCACCCCTCCACTTT. Amino acid sequence: CASSQDGQLSPLHF.

The chain uses TRBV6-1 and TRBJ1-5; D not resolved. Trimming cost V 8 bases and J 1 base, with 9 bases left between them. Germline CDR1 reads MNHNS; CDR2 reads SASEGT. The CDR3 loop spans 13 amino acids. The CDR3 is CASCRRSNQPQHF. The CDR3 region has the DNA TGTGCCAGCTGTCGTCGGAGCAATCAGCCCCAGCATTTT.

The V gene is TRBV27, the J gene TRBJ2-7; D is undetermined. V was trimmed by 3 bases and J by 0 bases, leaving 12 bases between them. The CDR3 contains 15 residues. Germline V gene sequence: CDR1 MNHEY, CDR2 SMNVEV (reference sequence). CDR3 region: CASSFQPRSSYEQYF. The CDR3 region has the DNA TGTGCCAGCAGTTTCCAACCTCGGAGCTCCTACGAGCAGTACTTC.

V usage is TRBV5-6 and J usage is TRBJ2-1; 7 bases fit TRBD2. V dropped 4 bases and J dropped 4; count of bases not matched to a gene: 5. The germline V gene has CDR1 SGHDT and CDR2 YYEEEE. CDR3 length: 14 amino acids. The CDR3 DNA reads as TGTGCCAGCAGCCGCGGGGGAACGTACAATGAGCAGTTCTTC. Translation: CASSRGGTYNEQFF.

V and J are TRBV9 and TRBJ2-1; TRBD2 is a possible D gene (5 bases). CDR1 and CDR2 from the germline V gene are SGDLS and YYNGEE. Trimming took 2 bases from V and 5 from J, leaving 14 bases between them. The CDR3 has 15 residues. CDR3 nucleotide sequence: TGTGCCAGCAGCGTTCTAGCATCGGTAAACAATGAGCAGTTCTTC. Protein sequence: CASSVLASVNNEQFF.

V gene TRBV4-2 combines with J gene TRBJ2-3; TRBD2 matches at 9 bases. The CDR3 length is 14 residues. In germline, CDR1 is LGHNA, CDR2 YNFKEQ. The V and J ends lost 6 bases and 4 bases, in that order; junction bases with no gene match: 5. CDR3 nucleotides: TGTGCCAGCAGTAAAGCGGGGGGATCAGATACGCAGTATTTT. Protein product: CASSKAGGSDTQYF.

CDR3 in amino acids: CASSQGQGDEQYF. The DNA for the CDR3 is TGCGCCAGCAGCCAAGGGCAGGGTGACGAGCAGTACTTC. The chain links TRBV4-3 to TRBJ2-7; a possible D gene is TRBD1 (5 bases). Germline assignment: CDR1 LGHNA and CDR2 YSLEER. Trimming removed 1 base from V and 5 bases from J, with 9 bases in between. The CDR3 runs 13 residues.

The chain couples TRBV6-5 to TRBJ1-5; weak D call: TRBD1 (6 bases). CDR3 length: 15 amino acids. Trimming stripped 6 bases from V and 2 bases from J, with 14 bases between. Germline V CDR1 and CDR2: MNHEY, SVGAGI. This CDR3 is CASRPQGFGNQPQHF. The CDR3 DNA sequence: TGTGCCAGCAGGCCCCAGGGGTTTGGCAATCAGCCCCAGCATTTT.

This clone was seen a few times. The gene calls are TRBV2 and TRBJ1-1; D possibly corresponds to TRBD1 (5 bases). The CDR3 sequence is 14 residues long. Germline V gene data show CDR1 as SNHLY and CDR2 as FYNNEI. The ends were cut back, 10 bases at V and 9 bases at J, with 24 bases in the middle. CDR3 nucleotides: TGTGCCACCTCAAGGAGTCCGGGGGAGGAAAAAGCTTTCTTT. Residues: CATSRSPGEEKAFF.

The count of this clone is one. This chain joins TRBV6-6 and TRBJ1-3, with 7 bases that match TRBD1. This CDR3 is built from 14 residues. The trim removed 4 bases at V and 0 bases at J, leaving 0 bases unmatched. Germline V gives CDR1 MNHNY, CDR2 SVGAGI (reference sequence). CDR3: CASSSGGSGNTIYF. CDR3 in DNA: TGTGCCAGCAGTTCAGGGGGCTCTGGAAACACCATATATTTT.

V and J are TRBV10-3 and TRBJ2-5; TRBD2 aligns across 8 bases. V dropped 6 bases and J dropped 5; count of bases not matched to a gene: 5. This CDR3 has 13 amino acids. Germline V gives CDR1 ENHRY, CDR2 SYGVKD. Here the CDR3 DNA reads TGTGCCATCAGCCCGGGACTAGGTGAGACCCAGTACTTC. This encodes CAISPGLGETQYF.

The sample holds a few counts of this clone. V gene TRBV6-5 combines with J gene TRBJ2-3; TRBD1 matches at 7 bases. The CDR3 loop spans 15 amino acids. Germline CDR1 reads MNHEY; CDR2 reads SVGAGI. The J segment lost 2 bases and the V segment lost 8 bases, leaving 10 bases of the junction unmatched. The CDR3 loop reads CASGSQGDVTDTQYF. CDR3 nucleotide sequence: TGTGCCAGCGGAAGTCAGGGGGATGTCACAGATACGCAGTATTTT.

This clone appeared a few times. The V gene is TRBV6-5, the J gene TRBJ1-2; 7 bases line up with TRBD1. V dropped 7 bases and J dropped 8; count of bases not matched to a gene: 13. There are 14 residues in the CDR3. Germline lookup yields CDR1 MNHEY and CDR2 SVGAGI. For the CDR3, the DNA is TGTGCCAGCATCCGGGACAGTGGGACGGGAGGCTACACCTTC. Translated, it gives CASIRDSGTGGYTF.

The rearrangement uses TRBV28 and TRBJ2-1, with TRBD2 identical over 7 bases. This CDR3 is built from 14 residues. The germline V gene encodes CDR1 MDHEN and CDR2 SYDVKM. With V trimmed by 11 bases and J by 0 bases, 7 bases remained unmatched. CDR3: CASHSGGSYNEQFF. CDR3 DNA sequence: TGTGCCTCGCATTCGGGGGGCTCCTACAATGAGCAGTTCTTC.

This sequence joins TRBV4-1 and TRBJ1-6; 9 bases are a match to TRBD1. Germline CDR1 reads MGHRA; CDR2 reads YSYEKL. V shed 4 bases and J 10 bases; nucleotides not matched to a gene: 11. CDR3 size: 16 residues. The CDR3 sequence: CASSLLLGQGGSPLHF. The CDR3 nucleotides are TGCGCCAGCAGCCTCCTTTTGGGACAGGGAGGATCACCCCTCCACTTT.

This clone was observed once. CDR3 sequence reads: CASSVRDRHTDTQYF. In nucleotides, the CDR3 is TGTGCCAGCAGCGTCAGGGATCGTCACACAGATACGCAGTATTTT. The chain joins TRBV9 to TRBJ2-3, with a possible D match to TRBD1 (5 bases). From germline, CDR1 is SGDLS and CDR2 YYNGEE. The CDR3 consists of 15 residues. V lost 2 bases and J 2 bases, leaving 12 bases between the germline ends.